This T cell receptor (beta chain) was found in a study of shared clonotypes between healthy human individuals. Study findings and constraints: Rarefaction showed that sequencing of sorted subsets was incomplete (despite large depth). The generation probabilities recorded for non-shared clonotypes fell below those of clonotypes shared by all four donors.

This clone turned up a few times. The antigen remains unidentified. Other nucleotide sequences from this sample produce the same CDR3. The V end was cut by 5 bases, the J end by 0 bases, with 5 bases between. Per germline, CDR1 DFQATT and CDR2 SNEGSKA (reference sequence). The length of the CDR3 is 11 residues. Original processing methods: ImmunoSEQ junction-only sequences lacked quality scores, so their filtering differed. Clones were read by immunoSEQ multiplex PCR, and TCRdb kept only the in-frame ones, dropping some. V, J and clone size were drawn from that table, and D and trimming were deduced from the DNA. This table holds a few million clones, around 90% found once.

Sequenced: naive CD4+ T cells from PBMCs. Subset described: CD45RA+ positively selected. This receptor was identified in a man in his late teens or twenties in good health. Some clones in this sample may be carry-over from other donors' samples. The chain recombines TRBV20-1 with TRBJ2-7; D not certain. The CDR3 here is CSASASYEQYF. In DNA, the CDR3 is TGCAGTGCTTCCGCCTCCTACGAGCAGTACTTC.